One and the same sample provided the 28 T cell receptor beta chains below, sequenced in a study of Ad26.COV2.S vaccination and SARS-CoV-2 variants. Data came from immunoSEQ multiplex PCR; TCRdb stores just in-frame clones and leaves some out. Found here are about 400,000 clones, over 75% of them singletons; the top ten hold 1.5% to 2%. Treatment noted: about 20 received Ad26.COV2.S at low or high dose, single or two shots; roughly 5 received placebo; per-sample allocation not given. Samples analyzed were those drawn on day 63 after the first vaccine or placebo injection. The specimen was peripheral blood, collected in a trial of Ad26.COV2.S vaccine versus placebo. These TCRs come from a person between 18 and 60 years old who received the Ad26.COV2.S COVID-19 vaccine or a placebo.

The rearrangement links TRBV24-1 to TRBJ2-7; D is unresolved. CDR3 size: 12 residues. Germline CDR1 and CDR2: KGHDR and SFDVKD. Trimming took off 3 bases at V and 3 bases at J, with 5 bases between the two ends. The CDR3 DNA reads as TGTGCCACCAGTGATACTCGCTACGAGCAGTACTTC. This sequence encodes CATSDTRYEQYF.

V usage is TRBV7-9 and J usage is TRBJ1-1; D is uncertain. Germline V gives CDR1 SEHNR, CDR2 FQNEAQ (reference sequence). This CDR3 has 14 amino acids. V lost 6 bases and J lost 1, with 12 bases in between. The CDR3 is CASRPKQGNTEAFF. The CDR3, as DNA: TGTGCCAGCAGACCCAAACAAGGGAACACTGAAGCTTTCTTT. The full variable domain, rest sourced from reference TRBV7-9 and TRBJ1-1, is DTGVSQNPRHKITKRGQNVTFRCDPISEHNRLYWYRQTLGQGPEFLTYFQNEAQLEKSRLLSDRFSAERPKGSFSTLEIQRTEQGDSAMYLCASRPKQGNTEAFFGQGTRLTVV.

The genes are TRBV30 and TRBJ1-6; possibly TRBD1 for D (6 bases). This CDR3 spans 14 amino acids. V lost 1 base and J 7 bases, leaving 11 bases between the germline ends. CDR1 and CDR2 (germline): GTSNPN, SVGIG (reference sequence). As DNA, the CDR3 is TGTGCCTGGAGTGGGGGACATCAGAATTCACCCCTCCACTTT. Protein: CAWSGGHQNSPLHF.

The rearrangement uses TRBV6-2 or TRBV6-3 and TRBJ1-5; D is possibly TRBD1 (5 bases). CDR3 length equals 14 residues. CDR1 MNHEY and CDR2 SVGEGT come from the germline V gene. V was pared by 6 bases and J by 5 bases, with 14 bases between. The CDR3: CASSPPGLYQPQHF. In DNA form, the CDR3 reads TGTGCCAGCAGCCCACCGGGACTTTATCAGCCCCAGCATTTT.

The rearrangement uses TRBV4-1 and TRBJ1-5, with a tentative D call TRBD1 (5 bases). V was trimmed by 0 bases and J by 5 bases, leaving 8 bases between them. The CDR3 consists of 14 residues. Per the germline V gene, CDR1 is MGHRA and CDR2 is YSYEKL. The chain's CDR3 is CASSQDRVDQPQHF. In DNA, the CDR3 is TGCGCCAGCAGCCAAGACAGGGTAGATCAGCCCCAGCATTTT.

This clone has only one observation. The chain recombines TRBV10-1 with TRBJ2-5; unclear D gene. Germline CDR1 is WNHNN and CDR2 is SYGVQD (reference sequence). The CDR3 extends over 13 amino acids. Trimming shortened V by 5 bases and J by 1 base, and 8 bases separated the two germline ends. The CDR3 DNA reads TGCGCCAGCAGTCGAGACTTCCAAGAGACCCAGTACTTC. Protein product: CASSRDFQETQYF.

The chain's CDR3 is CASSVAKEIRWGDTQYF. CDR3 nucleotide sequence: TGTGCCAGCAGCGTAGCTAAGGAGATCAGGTGGGGAGATACGCAGTATTTT. The genes are TRBV9 and TRBJ2-3; D remains unclear. Germline CDR1 and CDR2: SGDLS and YYNGEE. Trimming pared 0 bases from V and 5 bases from J, leaving 19 bases between. The length of the CDR3 is 17 residues.

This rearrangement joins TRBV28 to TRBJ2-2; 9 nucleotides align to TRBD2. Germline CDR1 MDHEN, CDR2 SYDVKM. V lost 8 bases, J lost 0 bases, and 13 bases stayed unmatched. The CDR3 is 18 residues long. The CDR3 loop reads CASHSQRGGRANTGELFF. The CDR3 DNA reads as TGTGCCAGCCATTCCCAACGAGGCGGGAGGGCGAACACCGGGGAGCTGTTTTTT.

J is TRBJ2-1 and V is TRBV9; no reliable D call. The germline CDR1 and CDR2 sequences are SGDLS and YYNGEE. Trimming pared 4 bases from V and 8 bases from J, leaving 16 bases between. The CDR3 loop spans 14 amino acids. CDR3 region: CASSRNGWEHEQFF. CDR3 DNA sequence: TGTGCCAGCAGCCGTAATGGGTGGGAACATGAGCAGTTCTTC.

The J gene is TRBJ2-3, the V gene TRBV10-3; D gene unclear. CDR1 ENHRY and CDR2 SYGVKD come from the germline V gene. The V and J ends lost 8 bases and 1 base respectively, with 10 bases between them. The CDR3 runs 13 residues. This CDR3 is CAIGITGTDTQYF. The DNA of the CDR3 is TGTGCCATCGGAATTACTGGCACAGATACGCAGTATTTT.

DNA for the CDR3: TGTGCCAGTAGTAGAAGCCCGGCCGGGAACACTGAAGCTTTCTTT. Protein product: CASSRSPAGNTEAFF. V gene TRBV19 combines with J gene TRBJ1-1; no clear D gene. CDR3 size: 15 residues. Germline lookup yields CDR1 LNHDA and CDR2 SQIVND (reference sequence). V shed 4 bases and J shed 1 base, with 13 bases lying between them.

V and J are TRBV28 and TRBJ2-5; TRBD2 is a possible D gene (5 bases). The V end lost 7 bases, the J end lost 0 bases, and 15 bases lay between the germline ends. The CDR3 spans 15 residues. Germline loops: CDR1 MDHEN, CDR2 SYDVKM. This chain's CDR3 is CASTNGIKYQETQYF. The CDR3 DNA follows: TGTGCCAGCACGAACGGGATTAAGTACCAAGAGACCCAGTACTTC.

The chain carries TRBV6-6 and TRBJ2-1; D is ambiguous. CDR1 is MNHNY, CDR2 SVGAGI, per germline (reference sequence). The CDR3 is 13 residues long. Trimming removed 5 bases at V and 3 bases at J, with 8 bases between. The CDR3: CASSRRLYNEQFF. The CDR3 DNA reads TGTGCCAGCAGTCGCAGACTCTACAATGAGCAGTTCTTC.

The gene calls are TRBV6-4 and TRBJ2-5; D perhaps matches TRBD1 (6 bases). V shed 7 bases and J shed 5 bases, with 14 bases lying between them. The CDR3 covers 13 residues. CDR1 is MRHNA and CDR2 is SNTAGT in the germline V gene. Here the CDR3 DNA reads TGTGCCAGCAAGGACAGAATTGATGAGACCCAGTACTTC. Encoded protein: CASKDRIDETQYF.

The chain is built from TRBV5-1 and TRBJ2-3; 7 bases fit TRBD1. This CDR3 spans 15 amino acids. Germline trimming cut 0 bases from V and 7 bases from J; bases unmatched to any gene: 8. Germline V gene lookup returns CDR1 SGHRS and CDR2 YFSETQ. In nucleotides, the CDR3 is TGCGCCAGCAGCTTGGCCGACAGGGAAGCGAATACGCAGTATTTT. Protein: CASSLADREANTQYF.

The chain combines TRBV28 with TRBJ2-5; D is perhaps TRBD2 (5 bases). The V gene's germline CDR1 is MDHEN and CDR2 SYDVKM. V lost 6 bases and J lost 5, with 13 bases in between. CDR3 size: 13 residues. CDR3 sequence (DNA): TGTGCCAGCAGCGACGGGGTAGGGGAGACCCAGTACTTC. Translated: CASSDGVGETQYF. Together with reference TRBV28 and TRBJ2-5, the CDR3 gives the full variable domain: DVKVTQSSRYLVKRTGEKVFLECVQDMDHENMFWYRQDPGLGLRLIYFSYDVKMKEKGDIPEGYSVSREKKERFSLILESASTNQTSMYLCASSDGVGETQYFGPGTRLLVL.

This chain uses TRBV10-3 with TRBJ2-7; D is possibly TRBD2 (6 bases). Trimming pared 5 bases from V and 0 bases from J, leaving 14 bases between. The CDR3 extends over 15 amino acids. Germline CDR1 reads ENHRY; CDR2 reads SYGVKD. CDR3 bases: TGTGCCATCAGTCCCCTAGCGATTCCCTCCTACGAGCAGTACTTC. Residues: CAISPLAIPSYEQYF.

In DNA form, the CDR3 reads TGCGCCAGCAGTGAGTCAGCGGGAGGGTACAATGAGCAGTTCTTC. It specifies CASSESAGGYNEQFF. The chain links TRBV10-1 to TRBJ2-1, with TRBD2 matching 10 bases. The CDR3 is 15 amino acids. Per the germline V gene, CDR1 is WNHNN and CDR2 is SYGVQD (reference sequence). With V trimmed by 0 bases and J by 4 bases, 0 bases remained unmatched.

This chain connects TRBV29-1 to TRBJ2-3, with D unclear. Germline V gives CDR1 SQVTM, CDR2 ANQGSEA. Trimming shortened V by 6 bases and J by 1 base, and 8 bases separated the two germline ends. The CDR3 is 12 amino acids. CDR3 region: CSVLGRTDTQYF. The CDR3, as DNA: TGCAGCGTGCTCGGACGCACAGATACGCAGTATTTT.

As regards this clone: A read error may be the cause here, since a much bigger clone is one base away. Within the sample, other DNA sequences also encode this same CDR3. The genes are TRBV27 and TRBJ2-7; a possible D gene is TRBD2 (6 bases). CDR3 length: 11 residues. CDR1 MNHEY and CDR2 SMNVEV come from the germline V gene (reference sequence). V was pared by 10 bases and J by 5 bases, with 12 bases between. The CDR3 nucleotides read TGTGCCACCGGCGGGGCCCACGAGCAGTACTTC. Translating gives CATGGAHEQYF.

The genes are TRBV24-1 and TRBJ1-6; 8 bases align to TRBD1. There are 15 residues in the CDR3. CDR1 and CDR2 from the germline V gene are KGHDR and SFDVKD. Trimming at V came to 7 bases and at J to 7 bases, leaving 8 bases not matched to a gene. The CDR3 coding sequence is TGTGCCACCAGCCACGGACAGGGCCAAAATTCACCCCTCCACTTT. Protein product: CATSHGQGQNSPLHF.

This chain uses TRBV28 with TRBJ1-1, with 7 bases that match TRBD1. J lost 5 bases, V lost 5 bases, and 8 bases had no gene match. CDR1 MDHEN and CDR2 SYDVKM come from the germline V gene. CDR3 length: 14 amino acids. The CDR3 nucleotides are TGTGCCAGCAGTCTGGAACAGGGGTGGACTGAAGCTTTCTTT. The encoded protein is CASSLEQGWTEAFF.

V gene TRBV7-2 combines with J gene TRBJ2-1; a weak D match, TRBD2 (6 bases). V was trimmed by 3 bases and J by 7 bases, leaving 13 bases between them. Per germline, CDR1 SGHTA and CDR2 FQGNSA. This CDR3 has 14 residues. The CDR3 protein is CASSLVGSGNEQFF. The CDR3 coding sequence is TGTGCCAGCAGCTTGGTGGGTAGCGGTAATGAGCAGTTCTTC.

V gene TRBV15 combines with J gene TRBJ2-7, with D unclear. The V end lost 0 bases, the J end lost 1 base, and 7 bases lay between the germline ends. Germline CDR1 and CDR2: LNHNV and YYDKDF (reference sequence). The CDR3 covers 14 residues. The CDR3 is CATSRDQESYEQYF. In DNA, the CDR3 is TGTGCCACCAGCAGAGATCAGGAGTCCTACGAGCAGTACTTC.

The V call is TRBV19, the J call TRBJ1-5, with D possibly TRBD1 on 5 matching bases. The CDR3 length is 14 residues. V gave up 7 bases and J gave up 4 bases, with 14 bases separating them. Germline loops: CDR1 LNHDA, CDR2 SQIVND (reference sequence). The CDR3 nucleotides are TGTGCCAGTACCTTCGGGGGATCTAATCAGCCCCAGCATTTT. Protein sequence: CASTFGGSNQPQHF.

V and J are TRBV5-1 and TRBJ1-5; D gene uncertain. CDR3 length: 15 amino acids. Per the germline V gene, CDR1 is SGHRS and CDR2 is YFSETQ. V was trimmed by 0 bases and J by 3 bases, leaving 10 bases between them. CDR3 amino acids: CASSLEGQANQPQHF. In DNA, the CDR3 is TGCGCCAGCAGCTTGGAGGGCCAGGCCAATCAGCCCCAGCATTTT.

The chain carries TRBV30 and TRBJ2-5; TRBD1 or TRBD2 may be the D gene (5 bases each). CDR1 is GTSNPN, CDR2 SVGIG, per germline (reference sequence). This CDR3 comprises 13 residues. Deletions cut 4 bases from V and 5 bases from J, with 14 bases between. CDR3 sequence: CAWTPGLPETQYF. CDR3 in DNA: TGTGCCTGGACCCCGGGGCTGCCGGAGACCCAGTACTTC.

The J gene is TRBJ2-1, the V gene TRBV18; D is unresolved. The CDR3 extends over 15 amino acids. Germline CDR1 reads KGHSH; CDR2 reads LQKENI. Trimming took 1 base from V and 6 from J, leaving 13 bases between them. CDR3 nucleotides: TGTGCCAGCTCACCACGTCCCGGTTCTTTCAATGAGCAGTTCTTC. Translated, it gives CASSPRPGSFNEQFF. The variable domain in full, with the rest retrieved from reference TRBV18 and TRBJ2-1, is NAGVMQNPRHLVRRRGQEARLRCSPMKGHSHVYWYRQLPEEGLKFMVYLQKENIIDESGMPKERFSAEFPKEGPSILRIQQVVRGDSAAYFCASSPRPGSFNEQFFGPGTRLTVL.